This T cell receptor beta chain was observed in a study of OX40 agonist ivuxolimab in advanced cancers. Study information: A partial response was reached by three patients: one with hepatocellular carcinoma and two with cutaneous melanoma. Study outcomes and limitations: The study observed clonal expansion of CD4+ and CD8+ blood T cells by week 6 at 0.1 to 3.0 mg/kg.

This clone appeared many times. The antigen is undetermined. Sequencing used immunoSEQ multiplex PCR; TCRdb keeps in-frame clones, though not all of them. The sample consists of about 36,000 clones, about 77% of them appearing once. The specimen comprised CD4+ or CD8+ T cells sorted from blood, sampled in a trial of the OX40 agonist ivuxolimab. This clonotype was sampled from an adult with an advanced solid tumor such as melanoma, head and neck, liver or kidney cancer.

The CDR3 DNA is TGTGCCAGCAGCTTTAGTATAATAGCCGGGGAGCTGTTTTTT. Translating gives CASSFSIIAGELFF. The V gene is TRBV5-6, the J gene TRBJ2-2; D is undetermined. V was trimmed by 2 bases and J by 6 bases, leaving 11 bases between them. This CDR3 comprises 14 residues. Germline assignment: CDR1 SGHDT and CDR2 YYEEEE.